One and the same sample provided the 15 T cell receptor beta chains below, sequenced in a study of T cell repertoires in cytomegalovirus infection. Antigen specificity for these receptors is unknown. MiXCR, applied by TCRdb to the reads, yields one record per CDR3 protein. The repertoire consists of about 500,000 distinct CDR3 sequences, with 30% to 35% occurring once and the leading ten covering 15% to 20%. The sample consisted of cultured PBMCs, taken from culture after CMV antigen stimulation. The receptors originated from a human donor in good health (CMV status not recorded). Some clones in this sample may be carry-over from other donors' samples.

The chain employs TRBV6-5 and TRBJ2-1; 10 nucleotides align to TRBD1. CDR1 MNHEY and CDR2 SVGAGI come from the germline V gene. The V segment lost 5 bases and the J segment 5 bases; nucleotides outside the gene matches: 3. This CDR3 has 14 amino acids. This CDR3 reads CASSRTGGHNEQFF. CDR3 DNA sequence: TGTGCCAGCAGTCGGACAGGGGGACACAATGAGCAGTTCTTC.

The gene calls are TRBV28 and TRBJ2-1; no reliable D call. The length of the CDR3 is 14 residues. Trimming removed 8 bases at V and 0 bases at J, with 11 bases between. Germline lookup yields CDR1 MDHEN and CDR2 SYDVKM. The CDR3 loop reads CASVGWNSYNEQFF. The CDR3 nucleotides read TGTGCCAGCGTAGGTTGGAACTCCTACAATGAGCAGTTCTTC.

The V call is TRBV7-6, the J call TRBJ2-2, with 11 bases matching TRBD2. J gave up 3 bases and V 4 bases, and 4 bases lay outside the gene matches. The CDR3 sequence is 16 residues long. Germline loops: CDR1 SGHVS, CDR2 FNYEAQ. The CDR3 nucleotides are TGTGCCAGCAGCTCCGGACTAGCGGGCGACACCGGGGAGCTGTTTTTT. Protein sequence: CASSSGLAGDTGELFF.

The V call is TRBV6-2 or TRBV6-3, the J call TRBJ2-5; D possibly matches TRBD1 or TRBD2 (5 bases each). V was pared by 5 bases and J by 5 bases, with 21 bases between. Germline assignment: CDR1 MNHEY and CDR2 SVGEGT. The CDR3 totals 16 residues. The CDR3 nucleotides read TGTGCCAGCAGTGCAACATCCCGGGACCGCAGGGAGACCCAGTACTTC. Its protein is CASSATSRDRRETQYF.

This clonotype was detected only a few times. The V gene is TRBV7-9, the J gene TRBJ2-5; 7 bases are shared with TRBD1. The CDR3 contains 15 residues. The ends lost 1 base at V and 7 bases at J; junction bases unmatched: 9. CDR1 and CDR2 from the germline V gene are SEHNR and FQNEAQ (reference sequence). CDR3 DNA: TGTGCCAGCAGCTTAGGCAGGGGGTTACCCGTGACCCAGTACTTC. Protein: CASSLGRGLPVTQYF.

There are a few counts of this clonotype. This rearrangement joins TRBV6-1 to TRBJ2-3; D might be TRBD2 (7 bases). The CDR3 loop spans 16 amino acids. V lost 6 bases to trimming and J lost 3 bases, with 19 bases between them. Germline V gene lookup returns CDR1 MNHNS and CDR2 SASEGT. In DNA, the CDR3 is TGTGCCAGCAGGGGGGGGCCGGGACCGGGGACAGATACGCAGTATTTT. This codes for CASRGGPGPGTDTQYF.

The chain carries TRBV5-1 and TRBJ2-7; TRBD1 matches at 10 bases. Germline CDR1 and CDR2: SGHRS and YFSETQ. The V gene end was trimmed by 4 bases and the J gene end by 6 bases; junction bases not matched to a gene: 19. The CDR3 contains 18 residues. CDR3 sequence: CASSKALEWDRGTGEQYF. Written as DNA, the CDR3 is TGCGCCAGCAGCAAAGCCTTAGAGTGGGACAGGGGAACGGGCGAGCAGTACTTC.

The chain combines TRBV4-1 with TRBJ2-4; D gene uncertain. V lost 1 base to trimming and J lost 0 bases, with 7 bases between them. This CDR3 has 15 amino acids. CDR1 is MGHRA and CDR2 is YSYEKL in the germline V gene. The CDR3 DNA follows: TGCGCCAGCAGCCAAGGGCCAGCAGCCAAAAACATTCAGTACTTC. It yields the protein CASSQGPAAKNIQYF.

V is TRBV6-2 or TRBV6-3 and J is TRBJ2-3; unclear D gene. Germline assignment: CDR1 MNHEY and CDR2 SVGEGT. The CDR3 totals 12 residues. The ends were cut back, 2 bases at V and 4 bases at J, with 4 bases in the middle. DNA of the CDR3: TGTGCCAGCAGTTACGGGCCAGATACGCAGTATTTT. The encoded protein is CASSYGPDTQYF.

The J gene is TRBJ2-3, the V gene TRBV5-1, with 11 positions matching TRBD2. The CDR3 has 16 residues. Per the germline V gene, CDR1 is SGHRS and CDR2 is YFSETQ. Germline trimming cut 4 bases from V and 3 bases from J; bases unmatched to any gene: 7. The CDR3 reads CASSSTSGSLTDTQYF. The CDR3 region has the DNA TGCGCCAGCAGCAGTACTAGCGGGAGTTTGACAGATACGCAGTATTTT.

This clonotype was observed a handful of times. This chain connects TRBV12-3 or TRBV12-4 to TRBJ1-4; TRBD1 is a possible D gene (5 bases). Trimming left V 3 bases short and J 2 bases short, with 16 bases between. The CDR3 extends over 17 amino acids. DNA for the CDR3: TGTGCCAGCAGTTTTTACGTGGGAGGGACGACTAATGAAAAACTGTTTTTT. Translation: CASSFYVGGTTNEKLFF.

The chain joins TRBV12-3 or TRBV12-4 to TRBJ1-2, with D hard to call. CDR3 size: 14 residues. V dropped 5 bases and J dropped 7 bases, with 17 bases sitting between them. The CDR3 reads CASSDSGDWSGYTF. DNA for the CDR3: TGTGCCAGCAGTGACTCCGGGGATTGGTCTGGCTACACCTTC.

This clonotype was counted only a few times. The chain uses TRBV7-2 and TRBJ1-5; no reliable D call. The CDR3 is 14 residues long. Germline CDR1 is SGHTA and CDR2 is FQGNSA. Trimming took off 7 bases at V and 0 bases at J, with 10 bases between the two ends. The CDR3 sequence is CASTADYSNQPQHF. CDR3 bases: TGTGCCAGCACCGCAGACTATAGCAATCAGCCCCAGCATTTT.

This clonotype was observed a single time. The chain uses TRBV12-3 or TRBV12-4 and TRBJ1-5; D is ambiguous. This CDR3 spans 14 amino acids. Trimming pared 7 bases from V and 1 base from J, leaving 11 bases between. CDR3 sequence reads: CASTGGLSNQPQHF. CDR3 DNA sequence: TGTGCCAGCACCGGCGGGCTGAGCAATCAGCCCCAGCATTTT.

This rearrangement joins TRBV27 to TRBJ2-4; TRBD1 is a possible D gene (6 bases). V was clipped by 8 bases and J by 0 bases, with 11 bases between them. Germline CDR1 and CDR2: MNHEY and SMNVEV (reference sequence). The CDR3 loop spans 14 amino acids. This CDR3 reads CASGTGLAKNIQYF. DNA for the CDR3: TGTGCCAGCGGAACAGGGTTAGCCAAAAACATTCAGTACTTC.